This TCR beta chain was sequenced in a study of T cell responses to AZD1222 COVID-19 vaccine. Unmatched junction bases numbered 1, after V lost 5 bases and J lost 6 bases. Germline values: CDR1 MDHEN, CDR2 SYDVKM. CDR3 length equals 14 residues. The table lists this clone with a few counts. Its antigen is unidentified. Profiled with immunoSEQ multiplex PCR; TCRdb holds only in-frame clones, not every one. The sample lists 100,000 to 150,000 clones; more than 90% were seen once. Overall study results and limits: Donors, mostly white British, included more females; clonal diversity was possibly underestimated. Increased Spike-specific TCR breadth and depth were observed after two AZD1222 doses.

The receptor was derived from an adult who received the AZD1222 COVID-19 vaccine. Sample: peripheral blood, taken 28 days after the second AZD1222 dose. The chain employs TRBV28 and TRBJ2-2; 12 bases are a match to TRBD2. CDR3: CASSLAGGPGELFF. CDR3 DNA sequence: TGTGCCAGCAGTCTAGCGGGAGGGCCCGGGGAGCTGTTTTTT.